Listed here are 13 T cell receptor beta chains from one sample, sequenced in a study of patients and donors after allogeneic stem cell transplantation. Each CDR3 protein is one row after TCRdb ran MiXCR on the RT-PCR reads. Among about 960,000 distinct CDR3 sequences listed, roughly 17% were seen once. Sequencing was performed on blood, either unsorted or a sorted T cell fraction (not recorded which). These receptors came from a human donor who was either an allogeneic HSCT recipient or a stem cell or donor lymphocyte infusion donor (not recorded which). It is not recorded whose cells these are; they may come from a transplant donor.

V gene TRBV7-9 combines with J gene TRBJ1-1; D might be TRBD1 (5 bases). The CDR3 covers 13 residues. The germline gives CDR1 SEHNR, CDR2 FQNEAQ (reference sequence). V was trimmed by 7 bases and J by 5 bases, leaving 14 bases between them. CDR3: CASKGVRKTEAFF. The CDR3 bases are TGTGCCAGCAAAGGGGTCAGGAAAACTGAAGCTTTCTTT.

A few counts support this clonotype. The chain employs TRBV5-1 and TRBJ2-3; 8 nucleotides agree with TRBD2. Losses at the gene ends were 8 bases for V and 2 bases for J; bases not matched to a gene: 10. Germline CDR1 SGHRS, CDR2 YFSETQ. The CDR3 has 15 residues. The CDR3 nucleotides are TGCGCCAGTCAACCCGGGGGGGTGGACACAGATACGCAGTATTTT. Translated, it gives CASQPGGVDTDTQYF.

This clonotype came up a few times. The chain employs TRBV25-1 and TRBJ2-2; TRBD1 matches 11 bases. This CDR3 spans 17 amino acids. Germline trimming cut 6 bases from V and 4 bases from J; bases unmatched to any gene: 10. Germline V gene lookup returns CDR1 MGHDK and CDR2 SYGVNS. The CDR3 bases are TGTGCCAGCAGGAAGGACAGGGGGCGTTTGGCCACCGGGGAGCTGTTTTTT. It encodes CASRKDRGRLATGELFF.

This clonotype was picked up a small number of times. V and J are TRBV4-2 and TRBJ2-1, with D tentatively TRBD1 (6 bases). This CDR3 spans 17 amino acids. Germline V gives CDR1 LGHNA, CDR2 YNFKEQ. Between the trimmed V and J ends, which lost 1 base and 8 bases, there was a span of 21 bases. The CDR3 loop reads CASSQVTGSLLGDEQFF. CDR3 nucleotides: TGTGCCAGCAGCCAAGTAACAGGGAGCCTCCTTGGGGATGAGCAGTTCTTC.

The gene calls are TRBV4-3 and TRBJ1-2, with D unclear. The CDR3 spans 15 residues. The germline V gene encodes CDR1 LGHNA and CDR2 YSLEER. V was cut by 0 bases and J by 0 bases, with 8 bases left in between. In DNA, the CDR3 is TGCGCCAGCAGCCAAGAAACCGGAGCTAACTATGGCTACACCTTC. Residues: CASSQETGANYGYTF.

The chain carries TRBV18 and TRBJ2-5; D is undetermined. Germline assignment: CDR1 KGHSH and CDR2 LQKENI. This CDR3 is 15 amino acids long. The V end was cut by 1 base, the J end by 2 bases, with 11 bases between. The CDR3 is CASSPQNVGQETQYF. CDR3 sequence (DNA): TGTGCCAGCTCACCACAGAACGTTGGACAAGAGACCCAGTACTTC.

This clonotype was counted only a few times. The chain has TRBV7-9 and TRBJ1-6, with D perhaps TRBD1 (5 bases). The germline V gene has CDR1 SEHNR and CDR2 FQNEAQ (reference sequence). The CDR3 is 16 residues long. The germline V and J ends were trimmed by 8 bases and 5 bases, with 19 bases remaining between them. Here the CDR3 reads CASQTDFQGNNSPLHF. The CDR3 nucleotides read TGTGCCAGCCAGACAGATTTCCAAGGGAATAATTCACCCCTCCACTTT.

This clonotype was recorded a few times. The chain has TRBV7-6 and TRBJ2-3; D is uncertain. Germline V lookup: CDR1 SGHVS, CDR2 FNYEAQ. With 1 base removed from V and 4 bases from J, the gap between germline ends came to 12 bases. CDR3 length: 15 amino acids. This CDR3 reads CASSLGYGGPDTQYF. Written as DNA, the CDR3 is TGTGCCAGCAGCTTAGGGTATGGTGGGCCAGATACGCAGTATTTT.

The chain links TRBV20-1 to TRBJ2-7, with 7 bases that match TRBD2. The V gene end was trimmed by 0 bases and the J gene end by 2 bases; junction bases not matched to a gene: 7. Germline assignment: CDR1 DFQATT and CDR2 SNEGSKA (reference sequence). The CDR3 runs 15 residues. This CDR3 reads CSARDMTSSPYEQYF. CDR3 DNA: TGCAGTGCTAGAGATATGACTAGCAGCCCCTACGAGCAGTACTTC.

This clonotype was counted only a few times. This chain connects TRBV4-1 to TRBJ2-3, with a weak D call TRBD1 (5 bases). Germline V lookup: CDR1 MGHRA, CDR2 YSYEKL. The CDR3 has 15 residues. Trimming took off 2 bases at V and 3 bases at J, with 12 bases between the two ends. The CDR3 region has the DNA TGCGCCAGCAGCCAAAGAGGCAGGGTTACAGATACGCAGTATTTT. It translates to CASSQRGRVTDTQYF.

This clonotype was counted between two and nine times. This chain joins TRBV11-2 and TRBJ2-2; no clear D gene. Trimming shortened V by 1 base and J by 6 bases, and 9 bases separated the two germline ends. In germline, CDR1 is SGHAT, CDR2 FQNNGV. This CDR3 has 14 residues. For the CDR3, the DNA is TGTGCCAGCAGCTTAGTCGCACGAGCCGGGGAGCTGTTTTTT. It specifies CASSLVARAGELFF.

This clonotype was counted a few times. The chain employs TRBV5-1 and TRBJ1-6; perhaps TRBD1 as D (6 bases). The CDR3 consists of 17 residues. Germline V lookup: CDR1 SGHRS, CDR2 YFSETQ. V was pared by 4 bases and J by 0 bases, with 14 bases between. Here the CDR3 DNA reads TGCGCCAGCAGCCTCCCGGACAGCAGCTCCTATAATTCACCCCTCCACTTT. It encodes CASSLPDSSSYNSPLHF.

The rearrangement links TRBV9 to TRBJ2-2, with 13 bases fitting TRBD2. This CDR3 is 16 amino acids long. CDR1 and CDR2 from the germline V gene are SGDLS and YYNGEE. The V and J ends lost 1 base and 3 bases, in that order; junction bases with no gene match: 0. DNA of the CDR3: TGTGCCAGCAGCGTAACTAGCGGGGGGGACACCGGGGAGCTGTTTTTT. This encodes CASSVTSGGDTGELFF.